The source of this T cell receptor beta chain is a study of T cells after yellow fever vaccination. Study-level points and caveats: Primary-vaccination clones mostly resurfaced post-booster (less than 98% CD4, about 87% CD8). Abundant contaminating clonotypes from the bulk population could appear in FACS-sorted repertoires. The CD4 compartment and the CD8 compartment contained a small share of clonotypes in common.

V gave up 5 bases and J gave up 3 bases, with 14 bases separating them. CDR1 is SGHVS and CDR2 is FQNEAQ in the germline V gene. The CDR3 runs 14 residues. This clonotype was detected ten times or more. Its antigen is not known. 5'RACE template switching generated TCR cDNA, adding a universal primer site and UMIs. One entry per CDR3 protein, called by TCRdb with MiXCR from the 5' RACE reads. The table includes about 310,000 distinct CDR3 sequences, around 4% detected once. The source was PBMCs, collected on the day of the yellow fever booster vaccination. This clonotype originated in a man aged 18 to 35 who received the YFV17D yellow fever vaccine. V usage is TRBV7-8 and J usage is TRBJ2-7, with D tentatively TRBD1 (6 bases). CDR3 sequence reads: CASSQDRNYYEQYF. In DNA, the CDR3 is TGTGCCAGCAGCCAAGACAGGAATTACTACGAGCAGTACTTC.